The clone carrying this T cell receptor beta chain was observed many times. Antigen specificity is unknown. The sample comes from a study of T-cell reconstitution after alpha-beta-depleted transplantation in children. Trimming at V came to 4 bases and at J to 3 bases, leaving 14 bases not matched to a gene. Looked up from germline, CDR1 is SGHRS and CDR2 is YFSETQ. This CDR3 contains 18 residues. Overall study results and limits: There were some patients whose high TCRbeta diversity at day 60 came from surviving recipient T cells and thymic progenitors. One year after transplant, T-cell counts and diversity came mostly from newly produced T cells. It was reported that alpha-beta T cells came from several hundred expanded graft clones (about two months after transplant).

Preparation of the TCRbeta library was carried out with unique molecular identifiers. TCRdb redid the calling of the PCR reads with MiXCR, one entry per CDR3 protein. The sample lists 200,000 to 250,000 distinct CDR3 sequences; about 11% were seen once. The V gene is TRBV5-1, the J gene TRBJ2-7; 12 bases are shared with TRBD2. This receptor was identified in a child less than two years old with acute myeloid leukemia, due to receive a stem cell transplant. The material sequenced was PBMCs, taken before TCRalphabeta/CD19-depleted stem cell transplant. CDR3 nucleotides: TGCGCCAGCAGCACTCTGACTAGCGGGAGAGGAACGAGCTACGAGCAGTACTTC. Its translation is CASSTLTSGRGTSYEQYF.